The 25 T cell receptor beta chains below were found in one sample sequenced in a study of T-cell reconstitution after alpha-beta-depleted transplantation in children. Preparation of the TCRbeta library involved a method that used unique molecular identifiers. MiXCR was run by TCRdb on the PCR reads, yielding one entry per CDR3 protein. The data show around 270,000 distinct CDR3 sequences, roughly 9.1% seen once. Sequenced material: PBMCs, taken before TCRalphabeta/CD19-depleted stem cell transplant. Receptors originate from a boy under three years old with acute myeloid leukemia, due to receive a stem cell transplant.

This clonotype was observed at least ten times. The chain is built from TRBV12-5 and TRBJ2-1, with 7 bases aligning to TRBD1. Germline-derived CDR1 and CDR2 are LGHNT and FRNRAP. The CDR3 is 15 amino acids. With V trimmed by 6 bases and J by 11 bases, 16 bases remained unmatched. CDR3 nucleotide sequence: TGTGCTAGTGGACTGGATAGACAGGGAGTCAGTCAGCAGTTCTTC. This translates into CASGLDRQGVSQQFF.

This clonotype was seen many times. V is TRBV29-1 and J is TRBJ2-7; a weak D match, TRBD1 (6 bases). The CDR3 consists of 13 residues. Germline CDR1 is SQVTM and CDR2 is ANQGSEA. Trimming stripped 5 bases from V and 6 bases from J, with 17 bases between. The CDR3 region is CSVQGQPQGEQYF. CDR3 DNA sequence: TGCAGCGTTCAAGGACAGCCCCAAGGCGAGCAGTACTTC.

This clonotype showed up many times. The chain couples TRBV20-1 to TRBJ2-7; 12 positions agree with TRBD2. This CDR3 has 14 residues. J was trimmed by 3 bases and V by 2 bases; bases with no gene match: 2. CDR1 is DFQATT, CDR2 SNEGSKA, per germline (reference sequence). CDR3 amino acids: CSARTSGGFYEQYF. The CDR3, as DNA: TGCAGTGCTAGAACTAGCGGGGGGTTCTACGAGCAGTACTTC.

This clonotype occurred many times. The chain links TRBV3-1 to TRBJ2-5; no reliable D call. The CDR3 is made up of 17 amino acids. Germline CDR1 reads LGHDT; CDR2 reads YNNKEL (reference sequence). V was pared by 5 bases and J by 2 bases, with 21 bases between. CDR3 nucleotides: TGTGCCAGCAGCTTCCACGGACGCAACAGACTTCAAGAGACCCAGTACTTC. Protein sequence: CASSFHGRNRLQETQYF.

This clonotype showed up many times. The chain carries TRBV7-9 and TRBJ2-7; the D gene is possibly TRBD1 (5 bases). With 5 bases removed from V and 6 bases from J, the gap between germline ends came to 17 bases. The germline gives CDR1 SEHNR, CDR2 FQNEAQ (reference sequence). This CDR3 has 14 amino acids. CDR3 region: CASSLLAGNSEQYF. The CDR3 DNA reads TGTGCCAGCAGCCTACTCGCAGGGAATTCCGAGCAGTACTTC.

The chain is built from TRBV5-5 and TRBJ2-3, with no clear D. The CDR3 covers 12 residues. From germline, CDR1 is SGHKS and CDR2 YYEKEE (reference sequence). V lost 4 bases and J lost 2, with 5 bases in between. CDR3 bases: TGTGCCAGCAGCCCAATCACAGATACGCAGTATTTT. It encodes CASSPITDTQYF.

This clonotype has a count of ten or more. The V and J genes are TRBV28 and TRBJ2-5, with 9 bases identical to TRBD2. Unmatched junction bases numbered 8, after V lost 7 bases and J lost 5 bases. The CDR3 is 14 residues long. Germline values: CDR1 MDHEN, CDR2 SYDVKM. The CDR3 spells CASTGGRAWETQYF. The CDR3 region has the DNA TGTGCCAGCACTGGCGGGAGGGCCTGGGAGACCCAGTACTTC. Drawing the rest from reference TRBV28 and TRBJ2-5, the complete variable domain is DVKVTQSSRYLVKRTGEKVFLECVQDMDHENMFWYRQDPGLGLRLIYFSYDVKMKEKGDIPEGYSVSREKKERFSLILESASTNQTSMYLCASTGGRAWETQYFGPGTRLLVL.

This clonotype was recorded at least ten times. This sequence joins TRBV5-1 and TRBJ2-7; D is unclear. Trimming took 10 bases from V and 3 from J, leaving 17 bases between them. There are 13 residues in the CDR3. Germline V gene data show CDR1 as SGHRS and CDR2 as YFSETQ. The CDR3 spells CAFARRSDYEQYF. CDR3 nucleotide sequence: TGCGCCTTCGCGCGACGGTCCGACTACGAGCAGTACTTC. The full variable domain, rest sourced from reference TRBV5-1 and TRBJ2-7, is KAGVTQTPRYLIKTRGQQVTLSCSPISGHRSVSWYQQTPGQGLQFLFEYFSETQRNKGNFPGRFSGRQFSNSRSEMNVSTLELGDSALYLCAFARRSDYEQYFGPGTRLTVT.

This clonotype was detected a few times. The rearrangement uses TRBV18 and TRBJ2-4; TRBD2 is a possible D gene (7 bases). Per the germline V gene, CDR1 is KGHSH and CDR2 is LQKENI. CDR3 length: 16 residues. Trimming took off 0 bases at V and 5 bases at J, with 14 bases between the two ends. CDR3 bases: TGTGCCAGCTCACCACCCAGGGGAGGGATGGAAAACATTCAGTACTTC. It encodes CASSPPRGGMENIQYF.

This clonotype was detected ten times or more. V usage is TRBV7-2 and J usage is TRBJ2-7, with D unclear. Germline CDR1 reads SGHTA; CDR2 reads FQGNSA. This CDR3 is 15 amino acids long. Deletions cut 1 base from V and 3 bases from J, with 13 bases between. The CDR3 loop is CASSLGAAWNYEQYF. As DNA, the CDR3 is TGTGCCAGCAGCTTAGGAGCAGCTTGGAACTACGAGCAGTACTTC.

The chain combines TRBV5-6 with TRBJ2-5; D is ambiguous. Germline CDR1 SGHDT, CDR2 YYEEEE. The CDR3 runs 14 residues. Deletions cut 2 bases from V and 2 bases from J, with 10 bases between. This CDR3 reads CASSFVATQETQYF. The CDR3 DNA sequence: TGTGCCAGCAGCTTCGTGGCAACTCAAGAGACCCAGTACTTC.

This clonotype was found many times. The J gene is TRBJ2-7, the V gene TRBV4-3; 10 bases are a match to TRBD2. The CDR3 is made up of 16 amino acids. The germline V gene encodes CDR1 LGHNA and CDR2 YSLEER. The V segment lost 0 bases and the J segment 5 bases; nucleotides outside the gene matches: 7. In nucleotides, the CDR3 is TGCGCCAGCAGCCAAGAAAGAACTAGCGGGACCCACGAGCAGTACTTC. Translation gives CASSQERTSGTHEQYF.

This clonotype has at least ten counts. The rearrangement joins TRBV13 to TRBJ2-5; either TRBD1 or TRBD2 may fit D (6 bases each). The germline gives CDR1 PRHDT, CDR2 FYEKMQ (reference sequence). The CDR3 runs to 16 residues. The V gene lost 2 bases and the J gene lost 0 bases, with 13 bases spanning the gap. CDR3 sequence: CASSLSVRGHQETQYF. In DNA, the CDR3 is TGTGCCAGCAGCTTAAGCGTTCGGGGGCACCAAGAGACCCAGTACTTC.

This clonotype has ten or more counts. V usage is TRBV12-3 or TRBV12-4 and J usage is TRBJ2-5, with 7 bases fitting TRBD2. The CDR3 is 14 amino acids. Unmatched junction bases numbered 6, after V lost 6 bases and J lost 2 bases. The CDR3 bases are TGTGCCAGCAGCTCCGGGGACTATCAAGAGACCCAGTACTTC. Its protein product is CASSSGDYQETQYF.

This clonotype came up many times. This chain uses TRBV12-3 or TRBV12-4 with TRBJ1-5; D is possibly TRBD1 (6 bases). V dropped 3 bases and J dropped 1 base, with 13 bases sitting between them. The CDR3 spans 16 residues. The CDR3 region is CASSFGGAQSNQPQHF. CDR3 nucleotides: TGTGCCAGCAGTTTCGGGGGGGCACAGAGCAATCAGCCCCAGCATTTT.

This clonotype was recorded a few times. The chain couples TRBV12-3 or TRBV12-4 to TRBJ2-4; D is perhaps TRBD2 (7 bases). V shed 0 bases and J shed 0 bases, with 15 bases lying between them. CDR3 length: 18 residues. CDR3 in DNA: TGTGCCAGCAGTTTAGCGCTAGGGGGGGGGGAAGCCAAAAACATTCAGTACTTC. It yields the protein CASSLALGGGEAKNIQYF.

This clonotype was counted a few times. In DNA, the CDR3 is TGTGCCAGCAGCTTAGCAGGTAACGAGGGACGAAGTGAGGAGACCCAGTACTTC. Amino acids: CASSLAGNEGRSEETQYF. V usage is TRBV11-1 and J usage is TRBJ2-5; D could derive from TRBD1 or TRBD2 (5 bases each). With 0 bases removed from V and 5 bases from J, the gap between germline ends came to 22 bases. The length of the CDR3 is 18 residues. CDR1 is SGHAT and CDR2 is FQDESV in the germline V gene (reference sequence).

The V and J genes are TRBV7-2 and TRBJ1-5; D remains unclear. Trimming cost V 8 bases and J 4 bases, with 15 bases left between them. The CDR3 sequence is 14 residues long. Germline V lookup: CDR1 SGHTA, CDR2 FQGNSA. The CDR3 sequence is CASDPQGGNQPQHF. The CDR3 DNA reads TGTGCCAGCGACCCCCAAGGCGGAAATCAGCCCCAGCATTTT.

With respect to this clonotype: The junction does not match germline at one end; this may be a read error. The chain employs TRBV20-1 and TRBJ2-7; D is perhaps TRBD2 (5 bases). Germline loops: CDR1 DFQATT, CDR2 SNEGSKA (reference sequence). The CDR3 is 14 amino acids. The CDR3 protein is CCARDLGAPYEQYF. CDR3 nucleotides: TGCTGTGCTAGAGATTTGGGAGCCCCCTACGAGCAGTACTTC.

This clonotype was recorded many times. The CDR3 reads CASSLREDRHEQYF. The DNA of the CDR3 is TGCGCCAGCAGCCTGCGGGAGGACCGCCACGAGCAGTACTTC. The J gene is TRBJ2-7, the V gene TRBV5-1; 8 bases fit TRBD2. Trimming took 4 bases from V and 5 from J; bases not matched to a gene: 8. Germline V gives CDR1 SGHRS, CDR2 YFSETQ. CDR3 length: 14 residues.

This clonotype was seen repeatedly, ten times or more. The chain combines TRBV7-9 with TRBJ2-4, with D perhaps matching TRBD1 or TRBD2 (6 bases each). This CDR3 has 15 residues. The V end lost 0 bases, the J end lost 3 bases, and 9 bases lay between the germline ends. Per germline, CDR1 SEHNR and CDR2 FQNEAQ (reference sequence). The CDR3 DNA reads as TGTGCCAGCAGCTTAGCGGCGGGACACAAAAACATTCAGTACTTC. Protein product: CASSLAAGHKNIQYF.

The V call is TRBV20-1, the J call TRBJ1-2, with D maybe TRBD1 (5 bases). Germline CDR1 and CDR2: DFQATT and SNEGSKA (reference sequence). Trimming pared 1 base from V and 7 bases from J, leaving 10 bases between. The CDR3 is made up of 12 amino acids. CDR3 nucleotides: TGCAGTGCTAGAGTGGGGGAGAGTGGCTACACCTTC. It yields the protein CSARVGESGYTF.

This clonotype occurred many times. The chain joins TRBV30 to TRBJ1-6; TRBD1 matches 10 bases. V shed 3 bases and J 7 bases; nucleotides not matched to a gene: 6. The CDR3 sequence is 15 residues long. Germline lookup yields CDR1 GTSNPN and CDR2 SVGIG (reference sequence). DNA of the CDR3: TGTGCCTGGAGCCGAATGGGACAGGGGAATTCACCCCTCCACTTT. Protein sequence: CAWSRMGQGNSPLHF.

About this clonotype itself: A much larger clone is a single base away; this may be a read error. A read error is likely, as this CDR3 ends without the conserved phenylalanine or tryptophan. The V gene is TRBV24-1, the J gene TRBJ2-1; D possibly uses TRBD1 or TRBD2 (5 bases each). The CDR3 has 14 residues. With 4 bases removed from V and 6 bases from J, the gap between germline ends came to 12 bases. CDR1 is KGHDR and CDR2 is SFDVKD in the germline V gene. CDR3 in DNA: TGTGCCACCAGTGACCCGGATGGGGGCAATGAGCAGTTCTGC. It specifies CATSDPDGGNEQFC.

This clonotype was observed a few times. The rearrangement links TRBV4-2 to TRBJ2-3; either TRBD1 or TRBD2 may supply D (5 bases each). The CDR3 sequence is 15 residues long. Per germline, CDR1 LGHNA and CDR2 YNFKEQ. Trimming removed 0 bases from V and 2 bases from J, with 9 bases in between. For the CDR3, the DNA is TGTGCCAGCAGCCAAGAGGGACGTCTCACAGATACGCAGTATTTT. This codes for CASSQEGRLTDTQYF.